This T cell receptor beta chain was profiled in a study of blood T cell repertoires in COVID-19. On the study more broadly: COVID-19 samples collected from the United States, Italy and Spain covered acute and convalescent phases. PBMCs, B-cell-depleted T cells, or T cells provided the cDNA or gDNA that made up the material.

The trim removed 5 bases at V and 7 bases at J, leaving 8 bases unmatched. Germline V gene lookup returns CDR1 MDHEN and CDR2 SYDVKM. The CDR3 loop spans 14 amino acids. This clone has a handful of counts. Original processing methods: Estimation of nucleated cell counts was performed using reference gene primer amplification. Using immunoSEQ multiplex PCR, the repertoire was profiled, and TCRdb retains in-frame clones only, with some absent. The V and J calls and clone size are taken from that table; D and trimming were inferred from the DNA. The sample lists 50,000 to 55,000 clones, over 75% occurring once.

This receptor was identified in a human donor with active COVID-19. The donor label of this sample is uncertain. This chain joins TRBV28 and TRBJ1-5; TRBD1 agrees at 7 bases. The sequenced sample consisted of peripheral blood. CDR3 sequence (DNA): TGTGCCAGCAGTAGAAAACAGGGGACCCAGCCCCAGCATTTT. Translating gives CASSRKQGTQPQHF.